Below, 5 T cell receptor beta chains from the same sample are listed, as sequenced in a study of breast tumors, draining lymph nodes, adjacent tissues. One entry per CDR3 protein results from TCRdb running MiXCR on the multiplex PCR reads. The table includes some 100,000 distinct CDR3 sequences, around 20% detected once. Breast cancer patients provided tissue from their axillary draining lymph nodes. The sequencing sample was made of axillary lymph node tissue. The source is a female donor with breast cancer. Some clones in this sample may be carry-over from other donors' samples.

About this clonotype: A much larger clone is a single base away; this may be a read error. This rearrangement joins TRBV6-1 to TRBJ2-7; D might be TRBD2 (5 bases). Germline V lookup: CDR1 MNHNS, CDR2 SASEGT. V lost 4 bases and J lost 7, with 17 bases in between. The CDR3 consists of 14 residues. CDR3 nucleotides: TGTGCCAGCAGTGCCTGTCGCCTCTCGGGGGAGCAGTACTTC. This sequence encodes CASSACRLSGEQYF.

This clonotype was seen many times. This chain uses TRBV4-1 with TRBJ1-3; D gene unclear. The V gene lost 3 bases and the J gene lost 7 bases, with 7 bases spanning the gap. Germline values: CDR1 MGHRA, CDR2 YSYEKL. The CDR3 is made up of 12 amino acids. The CDR3 sequence is CASSHSWNTIYF. The DNA for the CDR3 is TGCGCCAGCAGCCATTCCTGGAACACCATATATTTT.

This clonotype was seen a few times. CDR3 sequence (DNA): TGTGCCAGTTCCGCTCCGTCAGGACTAGCGGGGCAAGAGACCCAGTACTTC. It translates to CASSAPSGLAGQETQYF. The chain joins TRBV3-1 to TRBJ2-5; 12 bases align to TRBD2. CDR3 length: 17 residues. CDR1 is LGHDT, CDR2 YNNKEL, per germline (reference sequence). V trimming: 9 bases; J trimming: 2 bases; junction bases outside the gene matches: 13.

Note on this clonotype: A read error may be the cause here, since a much bigger clone is one base away. The J gene is TRBJ2-5, the V gene TRBV20-1, with D possibly being TRBD2 (6 bases). CDR3 length: 11 residues. In germline, CDR1 is DFQATT, CDR2 SNEGSKA (reference sequence). CDR3 loop: CSASPGETRYF. DNA of the CDR3: TGCAGTGCCTCCCCGGGGGAGACCCGGTACTTC.

A few counts support this clonotype. This may arise from a read error, as a much more abundant clone is one base away. This chain links TRBV7-8 with TRBJ2-5; D possibly corresponds to TRBD2 (6 bases). Germline-derived CDR1 and CDR2 are SGHVS and FQNEAQ. This CDR3 is built from 12 residues. The CDR3 sequence is CASSFGSETQCF. CDR3 in DNA: TGTGCCAGCAGCTTCGGGAGCGAGACCCAGTGCTTC.